Listed below are T cell receptor beta chains from one sample, sequenced in a study of T-cell memory formation after mild COVID-19. TCRdb redid the calling of the 5' RACE reads with MiXCR, one entry per CDR3 protein. The sample holds some 130,000 distinct CDR3 sequences; 5% to 6.5% are singletons and the top ten take roughly 2%. The source material was PBMCs or a T cell subset sorted from them (not recorded which). The receptor source for this set is an adult woman who had mild COVID-19 (a few samples of this study predate the infection). Cell type and time point are not known. Each CDR3 is given with its conserved first and last residue. A D gene is named only where the DNA matches it firmly. Rows may omit the clone size; those that give it use once, few, many or a size class.

v_call	d_call	clone_size	j_call	cdr3_nt	cdr3_aa
TRBV24-1	TRBD2	few	TRBJ2-1	TGTGCCACCAGTGATGTAGCGGGAGGGTCGAATGAGCAGTTCTTC	CATSDVAGGSNEQFF
TRBV7-9	NA	few	TRBJ1-2	TGTGCCAGCAGCCGAGTCGTGGACGGCGGCACCTTC	CASSRVVDGGTF
TRBV6-5	NA	few	TRBJ1-2	TGTGCCAGCAGTTCCCTGGCGGGCAGGGGCCATGGCTACACCTTC	CASSSLAGRGHGYTF
TRBV11-2	TRBD2	NA	TRBJ2-5	TGTGCCAGCAGCTTCGGGACTAGCATAGGAGAGACCCAGTACTTC	CASSFGTSIGETQYF
TRBV20-1	NA	few	TRBJ1-2	TGCAGTGTTAGAACGCAGGGGAGTAACTATGGCTACACCTTC	CSVRTQGSNYGYTF
TRBV20-1	NA	NA	TRBJ2-5	TGCAGTGCTTACCGGGGTGCAAAGACCCAGTACTTC	CSAYRGAKTQYF
TRBV29-1	TRBD2	many	TRBJ2-3	TGCAGCGTGAGAGTAGGGACTAGCGGGGTCCAACGAAGCACAGATACGCAGTATTTT	CSVRVGTSGVQRSTDTQYF
TRBV29-1	TRBD1	few	TRBJ2-5	TGCAGCGTTGACCCGGAGACAGGGACCCAAGAGACCCAGTACTTC	CSVDPETGTQETQYF
TRBV11-3	TRBD1	few	TRBJ2-7	TGTGCCAGCAGCCGGACAGGCCTCTCCTACGAGCAGTACTTC	CASSRTGLSYEQYF
TRBV5-1	NA	few	TRBJ1-1	TGCGCCAGCAGCTTTTCGACAGGAGGGAACACTGAAGCTTTCTTT	CASSFSTGGNTEAFF
TRBV7-9	NA	NA	TRBJ1-1	TGTGCCAGCAGCTCGGGGGCCCGGGAAGCTTTCTTT	CASSSGAREAFF
TRBV29-1	NA	many	TRBJ2-7	TGCAGCGTTGAATCCCAGGGAAAGGGGTACGAGCAGTACTTC	CSVESQGKGYEQYF
TRBV12-3/TRBV12-4	NA	NA	TRBJ1-2	TGTGCCAGCAGCCACTCTCGGGGTTATGGCTACACCTTC	CASSHSRGYGYTF
TRBV5-1	TRBD2	few	TRBJ2-3	TGCGCCAGCAGCTTGGATCGGGGGGGCGACACAGATACGCAGTATTTT	CASSLDRGGDTDTQYF
TRBV5-6	NA	NA	TRBJ2-1	TGTGCCAGCAGCTTGGGTTTAGCGTCCAATGAGCAGTTCTTC	CASSLGLASNEQFF
TRBV6-5	NA	NA	TRBJ1-1	TGTGCCAGCAGTTACACAGGGATCCCAACTGGTGAAGCTTTCTTT	CASSYTGIPTGEAFF
TRBV27	NA	many	TRBJ2-7	TGTGCCAGCTTAGCCCTATCTTCGGGGCCCTCCTACGAGCAGTACTTC	CASLALSSGPSYEQYF
TRBV2	NA	many	TRBJ1-2	TGTGCCAGCAGGAGGGGAGAGACCTATGGCTACACCTTC	CASRRGETYGYTF
TRBV4-2	TRBD1	NA	TRBJ2-2	TGTGCCAGCAGCCAGGGGGGGACAGGGGGGATCACCGGGGAGCTGTTTTTT	CASSQGGTGGITGELFF
TRBV5-4	NA	NA	TRBJ2-7	TGTGCCAGCAGCTTGGTTACCAGGAACTACGAGCAGTACTTC	CASSLVTRNYEQYF
TRBV7-3	NA	many	TRBJ2-1	TGTGCCAGCAGCTTAATAGGAGGGGCCTCCTACAATGAGCAGTTCTTC	CASSLIGGASYNEQFF
TRBV10-3	TRBD2	many	TRBJ2-3	TGTGCCATCAGTGAGTCCCCGACTAGCGGGGGGCGGAGTGGCACAGATACGCAGTATTTT	CAISESPTSGGRSGTDTQYF
TRBV19	TRBD2	NA	TRBJ2-5	TGTGCCAGTAGTATGCCGGGACTAGCCTCGGAGACCCAGTACTTC	CASSMPGLASETQYF
TRBV7-9	NA	many	TRBJ1-1	TGTGCCAGCAGCTTACACGGCCCCACCGGCACTGAAGCTTTCTTT	CASSLHGPTGTEAFF
TRBV5-1	NA	many	TRBJ1-1	TGCGCCAGCAGCTTGGGGGGGCAACGAGGAATGAACACTGAAGCTTTCTTT	CASSLGGQRGMNTEAFF
TRBV7-2	NA	few	TRBJ1-1	TGTGCCAGCACCCCGAGAACAGGACCTAACACTGAAGCTTTCTTT	CASTPRTGPNTEAFF
TRBV29-1	TRBD2	many	TRBJ2-7	TGCAGCGTTGGTCCGGCTAGCGGGAGCTCCCACGAGCAGTACTTC	CSVGPASGSSHEQYF
TRBV15	NA	NA	TRBJ1-2	TGTGCAACCAGCAGAGTTGCGGGGAGCTATGGCTACACCTTC	CATSRVAGSYGYTF
TRBV19	TRBD1	few	TRBJ1-5	TGTGCCAGTAGTCCAGGGGGCAAAAATCAGCCCCAGCATTTT	CASSPGGKNQPQHF
TRBV7-9	NA	NA	TRBJ1-2	TGTGCCAGCAGCGGCTATAGGGGCTCGGACTATGGCTACACCTTC	CASSGYRGSDYGYTF
TRBV2	TRBD1	many	TRBJ1-6	TGTGCCAGCACGCGACAGGGCAATTCACCCCTCCACTTT	CASTRQGNSPLHF
TRBV12-3/TRBV12-4	NA	many	TRBJ2-6	TGTGCCAGCAGCTTCTCTGGGGCCAACGTCCTGACTTTC	CASSFSGANVLTF
TRBV4-2	NA	many	TRBJ2-7	TGTGCCAGCAGCCCAGATTTGTACGAGCAGTACTTC	CASSPDLYEQYF
TRBV30	NA	NA	TRBJ2-5	TGTGCCTGGAGTGTGGGGATCCAAGAGACCCAGTACTTC	CAWSVGIQETQYF
TRBV5-1	TRBD2	NA	TRBJ2-7	TGCGCCAGCAGGGCTAGCGGGAGTTTCCACGAGCAGTACTTC	CASRASGSFHEQYF
TRBV12-3/TRBV12-4	TRBD2	few	TRBJ2-2	TGTGCCAGCAGTTTGAGCGGGGGACACACCGGGGAGCTGTTTTTT	CASSLSGGHTGELFF
TRBV9	TRBD2	many	TRBJ2-1	TGTGCCAGCAGCCCCCGGACTAGCGGGAACCATGAGCAGTTCTTC	CASSPRTSGNHEQFF
TRBV7-7	NA	many	TRBJ2-3	TGTGCCAGCAGTTCCAGGGGCACAGATACGCAGTATTTT	CASSSRGTDTQYF
TRBV12-3/TRBV12-4	TRBD2	NA	TRBJ2-7	TGTGCCAGCAGAGCGGGGACTAGCAGAGACTACGAGCAGTACTTC	CASRAGTSRDYEQYF
TRBV5-1	NA	NA	TRBJ2-5	TGCGCCAGCAGCTTGGGAGGGGGTGAAGAGACCCAGTACTTC	CASSLGGGEETQYF
TRBV29-1	NA	few	TRBJ2-7	TGCAGCGTTGAGGTTAACGGGCTCCTAGCCTACGAGCAGTACTTC	CSVEVNGLLAYEQYF
TRBV20-1	NA	NA	TRBJ2-3	TGCAGTGCTCCGAAACCCTGGGCCACAGATACGCAGTATTTT	CSAPKPWATDTQYF
TRBV20-1	NA	NA	TRBJ2-1	TGCAGTGCTAGTGTTTGGGCGGTGGACTACAATGAGCAGTTCTTC	CSASVWAVDYNEQFF
TRBV11-3	TRBD2	many	TRBJ2-3	TGTGCCAGCAGCTTACTAGCGGGAGCTACAGATACGCAGTATTTT	CASSLLAGATDTQYF
TRBV5-1	NA	NA	TRBJ2-5	TGCGCCAGCAGCTTAAACGGTCGGGGCGAGGAGACCCAGTACTTC	CASSLNGRGEETQYF
TRBV5-1	TRBD1	few	TRBJ1-3	TGCGCCAGCAGCTGGGGACAGGGCTCTGGAAACACCATATATTTT	CASSWGQGSGNTIYF
TRBV6-6	TRBD1	many	TRBJ2-7	TGTGCCAGCAGACAGGACAGGGGACCCTACGAGCAGTACTTC	CASRQDRGPYEQYF
TRBV5-5	TRBD1	many	TRBJ1-2	TGTGCCAGCAGCTTAACAGGGGACCTAGGTTGCACCTTC	CASSLTGDLGCTF
TRBV20-1	NA	many	TRBJ1-5	TGCAGTGCTAGTTCTGGGGAGGGCAATCAGCCCCAGCATTTT	CSASSGEGNQPQHF